The 17 T cell receptor beta chains reported below all come from one sample, sequenced in a study of identical twins. TCRdb re-called the 5' RACE reads through MiXCR, storing one row per CDR3 protein. The sample holds 1.5 million or so distinct CDR3 sequences, about 30% seen once. The sample consisted of cord blood. These TCRs come from a newborn girl in good health.

There are many counts of this clonotype. The junction and the germline gene differ at one end; a read error may be behind it. The chain uses TRBV11-1 and TRBJ2-7; D gene unclear. CDR1 is SGHAT, CDR2 FQDESV, per germline (reference sequence). The CDR3 is made up of 13 amino acids. The CDR3 loop reads CASSLAQFYEQYF. Written as DNA, the CDR3 is TGTGCCAGCAGTTTAGCTCAGTTCTACGAGCAGTACTTC.

The genes are TRBV2 and TRBJ2-7, with 8 bases that match TRBD1. Germline V gives CDR1 SNHLY, CDR2 FYNNEI. CDR3 length: 12 residues. Trimming took 8 bases from V and 2 from J; bases not matched to a gene: 2. Here the CDR3 DNA reads TGTGCCAGCCAGACAGGGGCCTACGAGCAGTACTTC. Its protein is CASQTGAYEQYF. Full variable domain (outside the CDR3, taken from reference TRBV2 and TRBJ2-7): EPEVTQTPSHQVTQMGQEVILRCVPISNHLYFYWYRQILGQKVEFLVSFYNNEISEKSEIFDDQFSVERPDGSNFTLKIRSTKLEDSAMYFCASQTGAYEQYFGPGTRLTVT.

There are a few counts of this clonotype. The V call is TRBV20-1, the J call TRBJ1-2; 7 nucleotides agree with TRBD1. The CDR3 is 13 residues long. Germline CDR1 DFQATT, CDR2 SNEGSKA (reference sequence). V shed 4 bases and J 4 bases; nucleotides not matched to a gene: 6. CDR3 residues: CSATDRAIYGYTF. The CDR3 DNA reads as TGCAGTGCTACCGACAGGGCCATCTATGGCTACACCTTC.

This clonotype was seen only a few times. J is TRBJ2-7 and V is TRBV4-1, with TRBD2 matching 9 bases. The assigned J gene may be wrong: the sequence end matches TRBJ2-5 better. CDR3 length: 14 residues. Germline CDR1 MGHRA, CDR2 YSYEKL. This CDR3 reads CASSLAGAPETQYF. The CDR3 bases are TGCGCCAGCAGCCTAGCGGGAGCTCCAGAGACCCAGTACTTC.

This clonotype showed up just a few times. The V and J genes are TRBV10-3 and TRBJ2-1; D unresolved. V lost 2 bases and J lost 12, with 8 bases in between. The CDR3 length is 11 residues. Germline CDR1 and CDR2: ENHRY and SYGVKD. In DNA, the CDR3 is TGTGCCATCAGTGAGGGGCGGTTGCAGTTCTTC. Its protein is CAISEGRLQFF.

In its sample, this clonotype was seen a few times. The chain combines TRBV20-1 with TRBJ2-3; 16 bases are a match to TRBD2. The trim removed 6 bases at V and 6 bases at J, leaving 3 bases unmatched. The CDR3 totals 14 residues. The V gene's germline CDR1 is DFQATT and CDR2 SNEGSKA (reference sequence). The DNA of the CDR3 is TGCAGTGCCTCGGGACTAGCGGGAGGGGATACGCAGTATTTT. Amino acids: CSASGLAGGDTQYF.

This chain links TRBV5-1 with TRBJ2-6; D possibly corresponds to TRBD1 (8 bases). From germline, CDR1 is SGHRS and CDR2 YFSETQ. The CDR3 has 19 residues. V shed 4 bases and J shed 1 base, with 21 bases lying between them. CDR3: CASSGKRDRPLSGANVLTF. The DNA for the CDR3 is TGCGCCAGCAGCGGTAAGCGGGACAGGCCTCTATCTGGGGCCAACGTCCTGACTTTC.

The chain employs TRBV20-1 and TRBJ2-3; D remains ambiguous. Germline lookup yields CDR1 DFQATT and CDR2 SNEGSKA (reference sequence). The CDR3 length is 17 residues. The ends were cut back, 0 bases at V and 0 bases at J, with 16 bases in the middle. CDR3: CSAREKRTIPSTDTQYF. The CDR3 DNA sequence: TGCAGTGCTAGAGAGAAGCGCACAATTCCTAGCACAGATACGCAGTATTTT.

The chain combines TRBV25-1 with TRBJ2-2, with 10 bases identical to TRBD2. Germline V CDR1 and CDR2: MGHDK, SYGVNS. The CDR3 is 14 amino acids. Germline trimming cut 4 bases from V and 6 bases from J; bases unmatched to any gene: 2. Here the CDR3 reads CASSVLAGSGELFF. The CDR3 nucleotides are TGTGCCAGCAGTGTACTAGCGGGATCCGGGGAGCTGTTTTTT. Supplemented by reference TRBV25-1 and TRBJ2-2, the full variable domain reads EADIYQTPRYLVIGTGKKITLECSQTMGHDKMYWYQQDPGMELHLIHYSYGVNSTEKGDLSSESTVSRIRTEHFPLTLESARPSHTSQYLCASSVLAGSGELFFGEGSRLTVL.

This clonotype has a handful of counts. CDR3 nucleotides: TGTGCCAGCAGCTTATCCCGGACTAGCAATGAGCAGTTCTTC. Translation: CASSLSRTSNEQFF. J is TRBJ2-1 and V is TRBV7-2; TRBD2 agrees at 7 bases. Germline V gene lookup returns CDR1 SGHTA and CDR2 FQGNSA. Trimming cost V 2 bases and J 6 bases; bases outside gene matches: 4. The CDR3 contains 14 residues.

This clonotype was recorded a few times. The chain uses TRBV7-2 and TRBJ2-7; D possibly uses TRBD1 or TRBD2 (5 bases each). The last part of the DNA fits TRBJ2-5 better; the J call may be wrong. The CDR3 loop spans 16 amino acids. Germline V gives CDR1 SGHTA, CDR2 FQGNSA. The CDR3 DNA reads TGTGCCAGCAGCTTAGGGATTATTGAGGGGTGGGAGACCCAGTACTTC. Translating it yields CASSLGIIEGWETQYF.

The rearrangement links TRBV27 to TRBJ1-2; 7 nucleotides line up with TRBD1. The CDR3 spans 14 residues. From germline, CDR1 is MNHEY and CDR2 SMNVEV (reference sequence). The V segment lost 3 bases and the J segment 8 bases; nucleotides outside the gene matches: 9. The CDR3 here is CASSFGRTGSGYTF. CDR3 bases: TGTGCCAGCAGTTTTGGGCGGACAGGATCAGGCTACACCTTC.

This clonotype was detected a few times. The chain joins TRBV20-1 to TRBJ2-1, with D uncertain. With 0 bases removed from V and 4 bases from J, the gap between germline ends came to 16 bases. This CDR3 is built from 16 residues. Germline values: CDR1 DFQATT, CDR2 SNEGSKA (reference sequence). The CDR3 loop is CSAREGSLLLYNEQFF. CDR3 nucleotide sequence: TGCAGTGCTAGAGAGGGTAGCCTCCTACTATACAATGAGCAGTTCTTC.

The chain links TRBV7-9 to TRBJ2-5; no definite D call. Germline V gene sequence: CDR1 SEHNR, CDR2 FQNEAQ (reference sequence). CDR3 length: 13 residues. The V and J ends lost 2 bases and 2 bases respectively, with 6 bases between them. As DNA, the CDR3 is TGTGCCAGCAGCTTACCCCGGCAAGAGACCCAGTACTTC. This encodes CASSLPRQETQYF.

This clonotype was observed a few times. The chain is built from TRBV6-1 and TRBJ1-6; 8 bases agree with TRBD1. J gave up 2 bases and V 6 bases, and 6 bases lay outside the gene matches. The germline gives CDR1 MNHNS, CDR2 SASEGT. The CDR3 covers 16 residues. This CDR3 reads CASRWTGRPYNSPLHF. The CDR3 region has the DNA TGTGCCAGCAGATGGACAGGGCGCCCCTATAATTCACCCCTCCACTTT.

The gene calls are TRBV29-1 and TRBJ2-7; TRBD1 is a possible D gene (6 bases). The ends were cut back, 7 bases at V and 7 bases at J, with 26 bases in the middle. The CDR3 has 15 amino acids. From germline, CDR1 is SQVTM and CDR2 ANQGSEA. The CDR3 protein is CSAAPLMGASREQYF. CDR3 bases: TGCAGCGCTGCCCCACTAATGGGGGCTAGTCGGGAGCAGTACTTC.

The genes are TRBV11-2 and TRBJ1-2; no definite D call. The germline V gene encodes CDR1 SGHAT and CDR2 FQNNGV. Trimming cost V 1 base and J 4 bases, with 13 bases left between them. The CDR3 has 15 residues. CDR3 region: CASSLVGRRIYGYTF. As DNA, the CDR3 is TGTGCCAGCAGCTTAGTGGGCCGCCGGATCTATGGCTACACCTTC. Supplemented by reference TRBV11-2 and TRBJ1-2, the full variable domain reads EAGVAQSPRYKIIEKRQSVAFWCNPISGHATLYWYQQILGQGPKLLIQFQNNGVVDDSQLPKDRFSAERLKGVDSTLKIQPAKLEDSAVYLCASSLVGRRIYGYTFGSGTRLTVV.